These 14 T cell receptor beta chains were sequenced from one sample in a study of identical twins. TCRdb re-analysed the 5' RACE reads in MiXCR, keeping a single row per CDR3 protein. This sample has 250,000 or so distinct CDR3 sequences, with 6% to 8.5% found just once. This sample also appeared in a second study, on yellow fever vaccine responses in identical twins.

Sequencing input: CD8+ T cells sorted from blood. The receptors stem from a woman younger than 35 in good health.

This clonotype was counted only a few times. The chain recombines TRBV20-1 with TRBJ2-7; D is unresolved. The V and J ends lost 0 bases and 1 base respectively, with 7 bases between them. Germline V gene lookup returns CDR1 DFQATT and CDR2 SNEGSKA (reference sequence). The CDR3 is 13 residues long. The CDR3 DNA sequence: TGCAGTGCTAGAGATGGAGATTCCTACGAGCAGTACTTC. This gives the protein CSARDGDSYEQYF.

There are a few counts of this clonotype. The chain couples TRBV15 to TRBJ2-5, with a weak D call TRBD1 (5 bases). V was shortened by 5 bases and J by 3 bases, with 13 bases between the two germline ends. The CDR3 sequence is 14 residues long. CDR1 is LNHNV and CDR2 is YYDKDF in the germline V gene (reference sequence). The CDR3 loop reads CATSERTPKETQYF. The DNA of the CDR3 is TGTGCCACCAGCGAGAGGACACCCAAAGAGACCCAGTACTTC. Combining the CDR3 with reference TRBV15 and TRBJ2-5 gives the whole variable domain DAMVIQNPRYQVTQFGKPVTLSCSQTLNHNVMYWYQQKSSQAPKLLFHYYDKDFNNEADTPDNFQSRRPNTSFCFLDIRSPGLGDTAMYLCATSERTPKETQYFGPGTRLLVL.

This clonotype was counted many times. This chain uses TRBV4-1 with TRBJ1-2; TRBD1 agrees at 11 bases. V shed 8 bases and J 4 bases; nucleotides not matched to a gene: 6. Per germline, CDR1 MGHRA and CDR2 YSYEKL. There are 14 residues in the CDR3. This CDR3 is CASRGGTGGYGYTF. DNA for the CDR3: TGCGCCAGCCGCGGAGGGACAGGGGGCTATGGCTACACCTTC.

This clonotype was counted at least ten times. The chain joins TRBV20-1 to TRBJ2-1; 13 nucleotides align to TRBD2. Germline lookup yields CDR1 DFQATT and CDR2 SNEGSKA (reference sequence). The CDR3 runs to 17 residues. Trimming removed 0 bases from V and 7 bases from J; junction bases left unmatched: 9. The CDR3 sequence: CSARDQGLAGLLNEQFF. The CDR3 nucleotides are TGCAGTGCTAGAGATCAGGGACTAGCGGGACTTTTAAATGAGCAGTTCTTC.

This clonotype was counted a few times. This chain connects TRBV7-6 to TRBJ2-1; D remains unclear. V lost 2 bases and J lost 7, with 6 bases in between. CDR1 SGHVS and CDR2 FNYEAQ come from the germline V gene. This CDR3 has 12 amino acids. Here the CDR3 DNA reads TGTGCCAGCAGCTTAACGGTAAATGAGCAGTTCTTC. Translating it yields CASSLTVNEQFF.

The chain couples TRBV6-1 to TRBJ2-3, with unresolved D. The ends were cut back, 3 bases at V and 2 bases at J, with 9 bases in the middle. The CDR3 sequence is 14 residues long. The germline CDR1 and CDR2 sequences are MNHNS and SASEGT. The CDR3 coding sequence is TGTGCCAGCAGTGACAGACCCTACACAGATACGCAGTATTTT. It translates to CASSDRPYTDTQYF.

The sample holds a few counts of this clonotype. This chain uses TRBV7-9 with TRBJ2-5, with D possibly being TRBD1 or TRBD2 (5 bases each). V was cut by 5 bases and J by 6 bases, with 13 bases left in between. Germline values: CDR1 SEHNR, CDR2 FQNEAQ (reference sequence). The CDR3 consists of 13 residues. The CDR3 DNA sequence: TGTGCCAGCAGCGACGGGACGTTGAAGACCCAGTACTTC. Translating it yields CASSDGTLKTQYF.

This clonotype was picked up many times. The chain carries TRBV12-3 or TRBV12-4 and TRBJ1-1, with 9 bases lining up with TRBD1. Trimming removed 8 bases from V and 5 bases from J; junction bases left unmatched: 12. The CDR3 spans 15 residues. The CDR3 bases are TGTGCCAGCTACGAAACCGGGACAGGGAGGACTGAAGCTTTCTTT. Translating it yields CASYETGTGRTEAFF.

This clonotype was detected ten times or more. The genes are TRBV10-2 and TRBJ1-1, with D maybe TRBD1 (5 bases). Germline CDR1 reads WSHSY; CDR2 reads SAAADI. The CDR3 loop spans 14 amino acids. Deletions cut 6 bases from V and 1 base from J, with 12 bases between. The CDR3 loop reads CASRGDSRNTEAFF. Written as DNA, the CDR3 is TGCGCCAGCAGGGGAGACAGCCGGAACACTGAAGCTTTCTTT.

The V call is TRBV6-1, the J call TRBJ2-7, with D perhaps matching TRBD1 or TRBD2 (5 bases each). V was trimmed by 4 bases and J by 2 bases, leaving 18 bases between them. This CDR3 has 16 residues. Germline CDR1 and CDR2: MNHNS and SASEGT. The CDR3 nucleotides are TGTGCCAGCAGTGGGCGTGGGACGGACCTAACCTACGAGCAGTACTTC. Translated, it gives CASSGRGTDLTYEQYF.

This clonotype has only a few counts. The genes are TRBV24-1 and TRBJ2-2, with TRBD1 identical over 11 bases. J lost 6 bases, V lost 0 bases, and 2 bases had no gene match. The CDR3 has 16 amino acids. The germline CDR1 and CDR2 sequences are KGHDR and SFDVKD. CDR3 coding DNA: TGTGCCACCAGTGATTTGGGACAGGGGGCATCCGGGGAGCTGTTTTTT. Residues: CATSDLGQGASGELFF.

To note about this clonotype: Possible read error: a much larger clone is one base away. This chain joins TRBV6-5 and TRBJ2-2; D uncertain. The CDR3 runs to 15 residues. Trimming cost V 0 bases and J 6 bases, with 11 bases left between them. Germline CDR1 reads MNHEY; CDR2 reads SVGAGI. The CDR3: CASSYSDGSPGELFF. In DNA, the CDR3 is TGTGCCAGCAGTTACTCGGACGGGTCACCCGGGGAGCTGTTTTTT.

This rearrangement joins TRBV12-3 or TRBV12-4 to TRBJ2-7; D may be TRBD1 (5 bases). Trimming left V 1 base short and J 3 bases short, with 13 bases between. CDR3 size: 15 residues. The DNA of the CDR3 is TGTGCCAGCAGTTTAGAGGGGCTACTCCTCTACGAGCAGTACTTC. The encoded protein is CASSLEGLLLYEQYF.

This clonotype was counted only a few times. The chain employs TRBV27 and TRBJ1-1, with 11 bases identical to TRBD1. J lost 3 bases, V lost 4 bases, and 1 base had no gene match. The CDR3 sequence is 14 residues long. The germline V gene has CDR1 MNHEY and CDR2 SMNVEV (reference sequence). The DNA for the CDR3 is TGTGCCAGCAGTTGGGACAGGGGGTACACTGAAGCTTTCTTT. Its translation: CASSWDRGYTEAFF.